Each of the 16 T cell receptor beta chains below was sequenced from the same sample in a study of cytomegalovirus exposure and HLA in healthy donors (dated by TCRdb to about 2017). The library was produced with the immunoSEQ multiplex PCR assay. TCRdb took this table from immuneACCESS and kept in-frame rearrangements with V and J called. Such tables lack part of the clones; where checked against another copy, unresolved V genes explain under half of the gap, and the rest is unexplained. The table for this sample lists approximately 220,000 clones; about 83% of them were counted only once. The ten top clones hold 2.6% of the sample. The sequenced material came from PBMCs. These receptors came from a man younger than 35 in good health and CMV-seronegative.

This chain uses TRBV7-2 with TRBJ1-2, with D unresolved. Trimming removed 5 bases from V and 3 bases from J, with 10 bases in between. This CDR3 contains 13 residues. CDR1 SGHTA and CDR2 FQGNSA come from the germline V gene. Here the CDR3 reads CASSPHRDYGYTF. The CDR3 DNA is TGTGCCAGCAGCCCGCACCGCGACTATGGCTACACCTTC.

This clone was observed a single time. This rearrangement joins TRBV6-6 to TRBJ2-5; D is perhaps TRBD2 (6 bases). CDR1 is MNHNY and CDR2 is SVGAGI in the germline V gene (reference sequence). V dropped 5 bases and J dropped 7 bases, with 14 bases sitting between them. CDR3 size: 13 residues. Here the CDR3 DNA reads TGTGCCAGCAGTCCCCCGGGACTGGGGACCCAGTACTTC. Its protein product is CASSPPGLGTQYF.

This chain links TRBV5-4 with TRBJ2-1; 7 bases agree with TRBD2. J was trimmed by 0 bases and V by 4 bases; bases with no gene match: 7. The CDR3 length is 16 residues. The germline CDR1 and CDR2 sequences are SGHNT and YYREEE (reference sequence). This CDR3 is CASSRGVTHSYNEQFF. CDR3 nucleotides: TGTGCCAGCAGCCGGGGGGTGACCCACTCCTACAATGAGCAGTTCTTC.

The CDR3 here is CASSQAPAMTGYGSPLHF. As DNA, the CDR3 is TGCGCCAGCAGCCAAGCCCCGGCTATGACAGGGTATGGTTCACCCCTCCACTTT. The chain carries TRBV4-3 and TRBJ1-6, with 7 bases identical to TRBD1. Germline V gene lookup returns CDR1 LGHNA and CDR2 YSLEER. The CDR3 runs 18 residues. V lost 1 base and J lost 9; bases outside the gene matches: 15.

This chain joins TRBV19 and TRBJ1-4; TRBD1 aligns across 8 bases. V lost 5 bases to trimming and J lost 8 bases; unmatched junction nucleotides: 7. In germline, CDR1 is LNHDA, CDR2 SQIVND (reference sequence). There are 14 residues in the CDR3. The CDR3: CASSPRGRVEKLFF. CDR3 nucleotide sequence: TGTGCCAGTAGTCCCAGGGGGCGGGTAGAAAAACTGTTTTTT.

This clone has only a few counts. V usage is TRBV12-5 and J usage is TRBJ1-5; D remains unclear. The CDR3 extends over 13 amino acids. CDR1 LGHNT and CDR2 FRNRAP come from the germline V gene. V shed 4 bases and J shed 10 bases, with 14 bases lying between them. CDR3 protein: CASGSPGYSPQHF. The CDR3, as DNA: TGTGCTAGTGGTTCACCTGGATACAGCCCCCAGCATTTT. Combining the CDR3 with reference TRBV12-5 and TRBJ1-5 gives the whole variable domain DARVTQTPRHKVTEMGQEVTMRCQPILGHNTVFWYRQTMMQGLELLAYFRNRAPLDDSGMPKDRFSAEMPDATLATLKIQPSEPRDSAVYFCASGSPGYSPQHFGDGTRLSIL.

The chain employs TRBV27 and TRBJ1-2; 7 nucleotides line up with TRBD1. This CDR3 region has 13 residues. CDR1 is MNHEY, CDR2 SMNVEV, per germline (reference sequence). V lost 5 bases to trimming and J lost 7 bases; unmatched junction nucleotides: 7. Here the CDR3 DNA reads TGTGCCAGCAGTAGCGGACAGGTCCGTGGCTACACCTTC. This sequence encodes CASSSGQVRGYTF.

This chain uses TRBV6-5 with TRBJ1-3; D is uncertain. CDR3 length: 15 residues. CDR1 is MNHEY, CDR2 SVGAGI, per germline. V was trimmed by 1 base and J by 0 bases, leaving 7 bases between them. CDR3 DNA sequence: TGTGCCAGCAGTTACTATGCCAGCTCTGGAAACACCATATATTTT. The encoded protein is CASSYYASSGNTIYF.

CDR3 in DNA: TGTGCCAGCAGCGGGGGGACAGTAATGAACACTGAAGCTTTCTTT. It codes for CASSGGTVMNTEAFF. The chain employs TRBV9 and TRBJ1-1; 7 positions match TRBD1. This CDR3 has 15 residues. CDR1 is SGDLS and CDR2 is YYNGEE in the germline V gene. V trimming: 3 bases; J trimming: 0 bases; junction bases outside the gene matches: 5.

V usage is TRBV25-1 and J usage is TRBJ2-7; 7 nucleotides line up with TRBD1. Germline CDR1 is MGHDK and CDR2 is SYGVNS. The J segment lost 3 bases and the V segment lost 10 bases, leaving 12 bases of the junction unmatched. There are 14 residues in the CDR3. CDR3 region: CATSQGQLFYEQYF. The CDR3, as DNA: TGTGCCACCTCGCAGGGACAGCTATTCTACGAGCAGTACTTC.

This clone was counted a few times. V gene TRBV6-1 combines with J gene TRBJ1-1, with 7 bases lining up with TRBD1. Germline V CDR1 and CDR2: MNHNS, SASEGT. The CDR3 extends over 15 amino acids. Unmatched junction bases numbered 8, after V lost 3 bases and J lost 4 bases. CDR3 protein: CASSDEGGGGTEAFF. In DNA form, the CDR3 reads TGTGCCAGCAGTGATGAAGGGGGCGGTGGCACTGAAGCTTTCTTT.

V is TRBV7-9 and J is TRBJ1-4; D is unresolved. The V gene's germline CDR1 is SEHNR and CDR2 FQNEAQ (reference sequence). This CDR3 is built from 13 residues. The ends were cut back, 3 bases at V and 7 bases at J, with 9 bases in the middle. The CDR3 DNA is TGTGCCAGCAGCTTTACGGGTCCTGAAAAACTGTTTTTT. It translates to CASSFTGPEKLFF. The full variable domain, rest sourced from reference TRBV7-9 and TRBJ1-4, is DTGVSQNPRHKITKRGQNVTFRCDPISEHNRLYWYRQTLGQGPEFLTYFQNEAQLEKSRLLSDRFSAERPKGSFSTLEIQRTEQGDSAMYLCASSFTGPEKLFFGSGTQLSVL.

The gene calls are TRBV5-8 and TRBJ2-3; a possible D gene is TRBD2 (6 bases). Per the germline V gene, CDR1 is SGHTS and CDR2 is YDEGEE. This CDR3 has 15 residues. Trimming pared 2 bases from V and 5 bases from J, leaving 15 bases between. In DNA form, the CDR3 reads TGTGCCAGCAGCTTTGGGACTCCGGGGGTAGATACGCAGTATTTT. Translation: CASSFGTPGVDTQYF. Together with reference TRBV5-8 and TRBJ2-3, the CDR3 gives the full variable domain: EAGVTQSPTHLIKTRGQQATLRCSPISGHTSVYWYQQALGLGLQFLLWYDEGEERNRGNFPPRFSGRQFPNYSSELNVNALELEDSALYLCASSFGTPGVDTQYFGPGTRLTVL.

This chain's CDR3 is CASSVQPSATSEQYF. For the CDR3, the DNA is TGTGCCAGCAGCGTACAGCCTAGCGCCACCTCCGAGCAGTACTTC. The rearrangement uses TRBV9 and TRBJ2-7; D possibly corresponds to TRBD2 (6 bases). V dropped 1 base and J dropped 6 bases, with 17 bases sitting between them. Germline CDR1 is SGDLS and CDR2 is YYNGEE. The CDR3 runs 15 residues.

The chain uses TRBV5-4 and TRBJ2-1; 10 nucleotides line up with TRBD2. CDR1 and CDR2 from the germline V gene are SGHNT and YYREEE (reference sequence). CDR3 length equals 15 residues. Losses at the gene ends were 5 bases for V and 5 bases for J; bases not matched to a gene: 7. The CDR3 region is CASRRIAGGHNEQFF. For the CDR3, the DNA is TGTGCCAGCAGGCGTATAGCGGGAGGTCACAATGAGCAGTTCTTC.

The gene calls are TRBV19 and TRBJ2-5, with D tentatively TRBD1 (6 bases). V was clipped by 3 bases and J by 5 bases, with 13 bases between them. The CDR3 has 14 amino acids. Germline V gene lookup returns CDR1 LNHDA and CDR2 SQIVND (reference sequence). CDR3 nucleotide sequence: TGTGCCAGTAGTATGGGAAGACAGGCGGAGACCCAGTACTTC. Protein product: CASSMGRQAETQYF.